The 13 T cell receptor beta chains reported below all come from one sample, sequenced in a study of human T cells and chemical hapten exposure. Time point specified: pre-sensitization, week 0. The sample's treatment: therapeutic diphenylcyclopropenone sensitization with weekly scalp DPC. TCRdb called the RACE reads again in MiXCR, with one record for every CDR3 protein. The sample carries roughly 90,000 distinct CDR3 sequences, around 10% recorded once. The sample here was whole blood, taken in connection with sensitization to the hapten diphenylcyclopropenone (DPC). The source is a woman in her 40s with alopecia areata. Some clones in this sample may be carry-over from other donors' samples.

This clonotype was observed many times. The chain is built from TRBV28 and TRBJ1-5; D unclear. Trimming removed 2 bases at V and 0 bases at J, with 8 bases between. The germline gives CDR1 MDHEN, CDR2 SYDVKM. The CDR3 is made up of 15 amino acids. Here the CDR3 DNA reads TGTGCCAGCAGTTTACGACGGCTTAGCAATCAGCCCCAGCATTTT. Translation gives CASSLRRLSNQPQHF.

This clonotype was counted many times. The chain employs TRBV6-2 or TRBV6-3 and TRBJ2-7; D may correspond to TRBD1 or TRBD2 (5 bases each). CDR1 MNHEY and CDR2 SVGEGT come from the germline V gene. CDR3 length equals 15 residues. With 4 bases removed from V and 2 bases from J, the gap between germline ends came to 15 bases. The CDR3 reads CASSSGTGRTYEQYF. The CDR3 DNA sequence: TGTGCCAGCAGTTCCGGGACGGGCCGAACCTACGAGCAGTACTTC.

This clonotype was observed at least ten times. CDR3 DNA sequence: TGTGCCAGCAGTTACCTCGAAAGACTAGCGGGGGCCTACAATGAGCAGTTCTTC. It yields the protein CASSYLERLAGAYNEQFF. This chain uses TRBV6-2 or TRBV6-3 with TRBJ2-1, with 12 bases fitting TRBD2. Looked up from germline, CDR1 is MNHEY and CDR2 is SVGEGT. The CDR3 extends over 18 amino acids. The junction had 7 bases not matched to a gene; V was cut back by 2 bases and J by 2 bases.

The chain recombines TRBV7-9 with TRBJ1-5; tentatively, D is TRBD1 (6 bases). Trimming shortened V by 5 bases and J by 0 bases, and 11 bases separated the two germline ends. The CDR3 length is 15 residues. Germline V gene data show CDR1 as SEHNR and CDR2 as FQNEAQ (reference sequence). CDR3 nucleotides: TGTGCCAGCAGCGACGGGGGCTATAGCAATCAGCCCCAGCATTTT. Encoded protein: CASSDGGYSNQPQHF.

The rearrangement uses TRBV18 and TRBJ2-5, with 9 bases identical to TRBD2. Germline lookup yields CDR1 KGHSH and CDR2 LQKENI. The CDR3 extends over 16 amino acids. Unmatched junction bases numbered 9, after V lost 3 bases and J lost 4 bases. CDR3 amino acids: CASSPSSSGVSETQYF. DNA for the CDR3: TGTGCCAGCTCACCGTCTTCTAGCGGGGTCTCAGAGACCCAGTACTTC. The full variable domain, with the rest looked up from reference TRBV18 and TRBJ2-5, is NAGVMQNPRHLVRRRGQEARLRCSPMKGHSHVYWYRQLPEEGLKFMVYLQKENIIDESGMPKERFSAEFPKEGPSILRIQQVVRGDSAAYFCASSPSSSGVSETQYFGPGTRLLVL.

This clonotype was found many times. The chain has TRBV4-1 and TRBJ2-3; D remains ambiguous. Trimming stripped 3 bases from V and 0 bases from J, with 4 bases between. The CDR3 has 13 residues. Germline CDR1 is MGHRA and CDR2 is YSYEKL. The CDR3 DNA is TGCGCCAGCAGCCATTCTAGCACAGATACGCAGTATTTT. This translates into CASSHSSTDTQYF.

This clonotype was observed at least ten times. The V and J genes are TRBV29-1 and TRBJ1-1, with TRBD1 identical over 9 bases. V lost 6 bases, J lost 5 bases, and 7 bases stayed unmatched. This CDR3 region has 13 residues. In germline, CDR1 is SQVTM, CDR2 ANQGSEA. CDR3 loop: CSVQTGGSTEAFF. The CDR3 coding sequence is TGCAGCGTCCAGACAGGGGGGAGTACTGAAGCTTTCTTT. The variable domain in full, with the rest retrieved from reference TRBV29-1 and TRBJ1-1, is SAVISQKPSRDICQRGTSLTIQCQVDSQVTMMFWYRQQPGQSLTLIATANQGSEATYESGFVIDKFPISRPNLTFSTLTVSNMSPEDSSIYLCSVQTGGSTEAFFGQGTRLTVV.

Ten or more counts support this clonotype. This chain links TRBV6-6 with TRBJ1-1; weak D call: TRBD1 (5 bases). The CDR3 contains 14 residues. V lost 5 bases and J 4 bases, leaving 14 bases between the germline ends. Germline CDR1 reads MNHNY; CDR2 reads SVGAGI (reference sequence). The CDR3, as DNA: TGTGCCAGCAGTCCACAGGAGTGGGGCACTGAAGCTTTCTTT. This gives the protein CASSPQEWGTEAFF.

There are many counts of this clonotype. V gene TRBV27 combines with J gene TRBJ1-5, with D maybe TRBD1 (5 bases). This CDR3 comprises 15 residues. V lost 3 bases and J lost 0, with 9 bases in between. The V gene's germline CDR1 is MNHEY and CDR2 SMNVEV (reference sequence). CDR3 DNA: TGTGCCAGCAGTTTGTTGAGGGGTAGCAATCAGCCCCAGCATTTT. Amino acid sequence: CASSLLRGSNQPQHF.

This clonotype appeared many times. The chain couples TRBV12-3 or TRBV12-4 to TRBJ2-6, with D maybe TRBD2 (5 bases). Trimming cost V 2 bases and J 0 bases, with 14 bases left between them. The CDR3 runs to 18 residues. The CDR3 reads CASSLKSSRFSGANVLTF. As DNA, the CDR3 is TGTGCCAGCAGTTTAAAATCTAGCAGGTTCTCTGGGGCCAACGTCCTGACTTTC.

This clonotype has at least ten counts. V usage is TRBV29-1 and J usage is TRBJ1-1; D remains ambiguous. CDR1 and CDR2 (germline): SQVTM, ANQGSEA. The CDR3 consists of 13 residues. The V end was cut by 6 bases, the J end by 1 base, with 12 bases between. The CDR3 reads CSVSDGRNTEAFF. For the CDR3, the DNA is TGCAGCGTCTCAGACGGGAGGAACACTGAAGCTTTCTTT.

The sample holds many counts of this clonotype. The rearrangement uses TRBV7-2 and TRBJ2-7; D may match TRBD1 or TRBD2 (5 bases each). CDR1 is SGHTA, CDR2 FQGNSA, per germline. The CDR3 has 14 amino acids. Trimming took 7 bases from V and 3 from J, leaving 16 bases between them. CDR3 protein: CASTRGTFDYEQYF. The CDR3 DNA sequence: TGTGCCAGCACCAGAGGGACGTTCGACTACGAGCAGTACTTC.

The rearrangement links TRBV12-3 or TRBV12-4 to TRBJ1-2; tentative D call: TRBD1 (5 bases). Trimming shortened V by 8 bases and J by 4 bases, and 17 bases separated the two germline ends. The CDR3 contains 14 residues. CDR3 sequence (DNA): TGTGCCAGCGTTGACAGCCCAAGGGGCTATGGCTACACCTTC. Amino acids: CASVDSPRGYGYTF.